This TCR beta chain was recovered during a study of T-cell memory formation after mild COVID-19 (dated by TCRdb to the early 2020s). Context from the whole study: TCR sequence clusters from the two donors were found to be largely donor specific. In two donors, T-cell clones that expanded and contracted after mild COVID-19 were tracked by sequencing TCRalpha and TCRbeta repertoires over time. Two young, previously healthy adult volunteers made up the cohort, one male and one female. General conclusions and limits of the study: Clones contracting from day 15 to 85 had balanced CD4/CD8 phenotypes, while a second wave expanding from day 15 to 37 was biased towards CD4+. The detection of some responding clones in pre-infection memory suggests that pre-existing cross-reactive memory T cells joined the SARS-CoV-2 response. SARS-CoV-2 specificity of the second-wave clones peaking on day 37 was not confirmed. Contracting CD4+ clones appeared mostly in the CM and EM memory subsets, whereas CD8+ clones were enriched in EMRA. Only a couple of mild cases were covered by the study, and larger cohorts that include severe cases with pre-infection samples were considered necessary.

For sequencing, an Illumina NovaSeq 6000 was employed. TCRalpha and TCRbeta cDNA libraries were built by 5'RACE with constant-segment primers, adding sample barcodes and unique molecular identifiers. RNA was extracted from every sample with Trizol reagent. The libraries were amplified in two PCR steps, and the second step added a second sample barcode and Illumina TruSeq adapters. Sequencing of libraries was performed on an Illumina NovaSeq with 2 x 150 bp paired-end reads. Concerning the study's data processing: Reads were demultiplexed and collapsed into UMI-guided consensus sequences with migec v1.2.7. Using mixcr v2.1.11, UMI consensuses were aligned to TRA and TRB V and J templates and then assembled into clonotypes. A clonotype was counted as expanded or contracted only when both edgeR and NoisET called the clonotype significant, with the noise models trained on biological replicates. For edgeR calls, the thresholds were a false discovery rate-adjusted p below 0.01 and a log2 fold-change of 1. As an exploratory analysis of dynamics, max-normalized trajectories of the 1000 most abundant clonotypes were examined with PCA combined with hierarchical clustering. The CD4 or CD8 phenotype of responding clones was assigned using the separately sequenced CD4+ and CD8+ repertoires. In TCRdb, the public reads were trimmed at Q25 with fastp and aligned with MiXCR, with productive beta chains retained. Here each entry gathers all rows of one CDR3 protein and keeps the most common genes and DNA. TCRdb, not the authors, supplied the V and J calls. Recorded for this sample are around 310,000 distinct CDR3 sequences; approximately 16% of them occurred a single time. The ten largest make up 20% to 25% of the sample.

PBMCs were isolated by Ficoll-Paque density gradient centrifugation. A note on this clonotype: This receptor's antigen is unknown. Base qualities are not at hand, and no much larger clone is one base apart.

From the germline V gene (reference sequence), CDR1 is MNHNY and CDR2 is SVGAGI. The CDR3 sequence holds 14 residues, the cysteine and phenylalanine included. Kept here is only the CDR3 DNA, which spans 42 bases and is read in frame from base 1. The trim is 4 bases for V and 2 bases for J, with a gap of 12 bases between the germline ends. The sequence links TRBV6-6 to TRBJ2-7, with TRBD2 as a weak D call on 5 bases. The sequenced material came from PBMCs or a T cell subset sorted from them (not recorded which). This sequence originates from a man younger than 35 who had mild COVID-19 (a few samples of this study predate the infection). The sample titles of this study are shuffled in the database, so cell type and time point are left out; the donor was told from shared clones. CDR3 protein: CASSSAGYAYEQYF. Read as DNA, the sequence is TGTGCCAGCAGTTCGGCGGGTTACGCCTACGAGCAGTACTTC.